This TCR beta chain was identified in a study of shared clonotypes between healthy human individuals. This CDR3 contains 16 residues. V shed 1 base, J shed 5 bases, and the junction held 7 bases outside the gene matches. CDR1 SGHVS and CDR2 FQNEAQ come from the germline V gene. Splitting of each subset's genomic DNA was done evenly across several immunoSEQ plates. TCRdb's table, derived via immunoSEQ multiplex PCR, lists solely in-frame clones and lacks some. The top ten clones hold 0.37% of a sample with about 2.3 million clones, about nine tenths of them seen once. The origin of this receptor is a young man in good health. Some clones in this sample may be carry-over from other donors' samples. This chain links TRBV7-8 with TRBJ1-5, with 8 bases fitting TRBD1. The sample consisted of naive CD4+ T cells from PBMCs. The subset was: CD45RA+ positively selected. The CDR3 region is CASSLGRGLLDQPQHF. The CDR3 DNA is TGTGCCAGCAGCTTAGGCAGGGGGCTGTTGGATCAGCCCCAGCATTTT. Combining the CDR3 with reference TRBV7-8 and TRBJ1-5 gives the whole variable domain GAGVSQSPRYKVAKRGQDVALRCDPISGHVSLFWYQQALGQGPEFLTYFQNEAQLDKSGLPSDRFFAERPEGSVSTLKIQRTQQEDSAVYLCASSLGRGLLDQPQHFGDGTRLSIL.